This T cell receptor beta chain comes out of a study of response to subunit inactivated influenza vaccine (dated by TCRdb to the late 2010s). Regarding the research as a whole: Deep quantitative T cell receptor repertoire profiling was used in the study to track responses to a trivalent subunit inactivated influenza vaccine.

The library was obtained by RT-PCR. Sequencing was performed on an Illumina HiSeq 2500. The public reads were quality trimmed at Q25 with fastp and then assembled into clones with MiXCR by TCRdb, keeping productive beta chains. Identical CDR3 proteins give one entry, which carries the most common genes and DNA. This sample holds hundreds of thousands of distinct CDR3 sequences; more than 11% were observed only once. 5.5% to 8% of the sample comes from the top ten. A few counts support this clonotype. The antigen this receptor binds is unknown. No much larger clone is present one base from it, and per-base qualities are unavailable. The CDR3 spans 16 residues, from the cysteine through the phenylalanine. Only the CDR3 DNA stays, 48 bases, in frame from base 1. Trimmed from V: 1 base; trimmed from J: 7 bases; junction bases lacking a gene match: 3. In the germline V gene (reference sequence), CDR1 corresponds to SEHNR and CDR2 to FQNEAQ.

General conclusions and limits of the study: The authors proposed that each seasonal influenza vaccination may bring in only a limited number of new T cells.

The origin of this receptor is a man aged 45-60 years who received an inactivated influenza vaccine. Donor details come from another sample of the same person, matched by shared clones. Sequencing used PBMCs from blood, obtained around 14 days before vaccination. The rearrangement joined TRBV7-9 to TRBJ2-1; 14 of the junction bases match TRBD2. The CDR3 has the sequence CASSLGWTSGRNEQFF. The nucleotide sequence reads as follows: TGTGCCAGCAGCTTAGGCTGGACTAGCGGGAGGAATGAGCAGTTCTTC.